This TCR beta chain originates from a study of control samples from healthy donors and cancer patients (dated by TCRdb to the early 2020s). The method behind the library was the immunoSEQ multiplex PCR assay. Drawn from immuneACCESS, this table holds only the in-frame rearrangements with V and J called that TCRdb kept. Clones are partly lost; checked studies trace under half to an unresolved V gene and leave the rest unexplained. This sample lists around 150,000 clones; 85% to 95% were detected once. About 8.5% of the sample rests with the top ten. This clone turned up a few times. The antigen this receptor binds is unknown. Within one base of it there is no much larger clone, and no base qualities were kept. The CDR3 spans 13 residues, from the cysteine through the phenylalanine. Only the CDR3 DNA stays, 39 bases, in frame from base 1. A distance of 12 bases separates the germline ends of V and J, which lose 6 bases and 4 bases respectively.

Sequenced material: blood. This TCR came from a middle-aged woman in good health. The V gene is TRBV12-3 or TRBV12-4 and the J gene is TRBJ1-2; the D gene lacks a confident call. DNA sequence: TGTGCCAGCAGCCCTAGCGGGCTCTATGGCTACACCTTC. It is translated as CASSPSGLYGYTF.